The subject of this entry is one T cell receptor (beta chain). Trimming took 5 bases from V and 2 from J, leaving 10 bases between them. The CDR3 sequence is 15 residues long. Germline-derived CDR1 and CDR2 are MDHEN and SYDVKM. An immunoSEQ assay, version v3.0, was performed at survey level. Using immunoSEQ multiplex PCR, the repertoire was profiled, and TCRdb retains in-frame clones only, with some absent. The repertoire has thousands of clones, about 80% of them found once; the top ten carry approximately 15%. The entry originates in a study of long-term antiretroviral therapy in people with HIV. The starting material was unsorted PBMCs, obtained 0.1 years after starting antiretroviral therapy. The gene calls are TRBV28 and TRBJ2-6, with D unresolved. The TCR originated in a man aged 35-49 years with HIV. CDR3 coding DNA: TGTGCCAGCAGTCTCGACAAAACTGGGGCCAACGTCCTGACTTTC. This gives the protein CASSLDKTGANVLTF.